This T cell receptor (beta chain) is from a study of T cells in Graves' hyperthyroidism and ophthalmopathy. Patients aged 18 to 65 had newly diagnosed hyperthyroidism lasting under 2 months. It was 8 to 10 ml of fresh peripheral blood that supplied the PBMCs. Regions amplified from RNA transcripts were the TCR beta CDR3 regions. Primed by the HTBI set, a first-round RT-PCR was run on the TCR CDR3. MiXCR, applied by TCRdb to the multiplex PCR reads, yields one record per CDR3 protein. The data contain 250,000 to 300,000 distinct CDR3 sequences, roughly 13% of them singletons. Germline trimming cut 7 bases from V and 5 bases from J; bases unmatched to any gene: 4. Germline-derived CDR1 and CDR2 are SNHLY and FYNNEI. The CDR3 runs 13 residues.

This chain joins TRBV2 and TRBJ1-1; TRBD1 agrees at 10 bases. This sequence was found in a woman aged 40 to 50 with Graves' hyperthyroidism. The sequencing input was blood. The CDR3 region is CASNGQGDTEAFF. Written as DNA, the CDR3 is TGTGCCAGCAATGGACAGGGGGATACTGAAGCTTTCTTT. Full variable domain (rest looked up from reference TRBV2 and TRBJ1-1): EPEVTQTPSHQVTQMGQEVILRCVPISNHLYFYWYRQILGQKVEFLVSFYNNEISEKSEIFDDQFSVERPDGSNFTLKIRSTKLEDSAMYFCASNGQGDTEAFFGQGTRLTVV.